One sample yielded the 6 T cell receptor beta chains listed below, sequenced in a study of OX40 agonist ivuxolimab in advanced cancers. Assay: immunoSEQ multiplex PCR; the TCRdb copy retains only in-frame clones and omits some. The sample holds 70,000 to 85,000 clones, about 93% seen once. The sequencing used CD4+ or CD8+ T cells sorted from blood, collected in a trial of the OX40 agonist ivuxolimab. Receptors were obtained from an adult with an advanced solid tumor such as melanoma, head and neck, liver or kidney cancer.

The CDR3 here is CASSLESPSGKVKDTQYF. CDR3 nucleotide sequence: TGTGCCAGCAGCTTAGAAAGTCCCAGCGGGAAAGTGAAAGATACGCAGTATTTT. The chain is built from TRBV11-3 and TRBJ2-3; 7 bases map to TRBD2. CDR1 and CDR2 from the germline V gene are SGHNT and YENEEA. CDR3 length: 18 residues. Germline trimming cut 0 bases from V and 5 bases from J; bases unmatched to any gene: 14.

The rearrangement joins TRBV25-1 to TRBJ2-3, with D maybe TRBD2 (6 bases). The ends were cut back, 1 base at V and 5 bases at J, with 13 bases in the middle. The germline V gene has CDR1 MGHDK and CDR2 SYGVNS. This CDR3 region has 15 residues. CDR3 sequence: CASSESGDPGDTQYF. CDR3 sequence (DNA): TGTGCCAGCAGTGAATCGGGGGACCCGGGAGATACGCAGTATTTT.

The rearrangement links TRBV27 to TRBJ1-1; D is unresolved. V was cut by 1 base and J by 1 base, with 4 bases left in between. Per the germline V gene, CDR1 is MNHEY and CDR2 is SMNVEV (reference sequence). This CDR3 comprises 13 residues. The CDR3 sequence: CASSLYRNTEAFF. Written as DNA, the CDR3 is TGTGCCAGCAGTTTATACAGGAACACTGAAGCTTTCTTT.

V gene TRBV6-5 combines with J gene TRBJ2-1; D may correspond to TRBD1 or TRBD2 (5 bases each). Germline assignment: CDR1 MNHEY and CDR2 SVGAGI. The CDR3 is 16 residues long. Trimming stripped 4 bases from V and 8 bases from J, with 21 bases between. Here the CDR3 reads CASSSSPGRGFYEQFF. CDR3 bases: TGTGCCAGCAGTTCATCCCCAGGGAGAGGCTTTTATGAGCAGTTCTTC.

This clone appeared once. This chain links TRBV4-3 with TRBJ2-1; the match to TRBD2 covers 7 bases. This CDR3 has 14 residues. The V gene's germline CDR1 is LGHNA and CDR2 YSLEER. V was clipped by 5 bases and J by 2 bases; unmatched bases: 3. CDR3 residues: CASSASGAYNEQFF. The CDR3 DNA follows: TGCGCCAGCAGCGCTAGCGGAGCCTACAATGAGCAGTTCTTC.

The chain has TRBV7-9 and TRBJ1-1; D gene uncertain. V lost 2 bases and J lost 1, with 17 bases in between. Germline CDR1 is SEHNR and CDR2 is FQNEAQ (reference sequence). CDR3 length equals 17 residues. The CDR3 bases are TGTGCCAGCAGCTTATCAGGCATGGGATGGGCGAACACTGAAGCTTTCTTT. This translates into CASSLSGMGWANTEAFF.